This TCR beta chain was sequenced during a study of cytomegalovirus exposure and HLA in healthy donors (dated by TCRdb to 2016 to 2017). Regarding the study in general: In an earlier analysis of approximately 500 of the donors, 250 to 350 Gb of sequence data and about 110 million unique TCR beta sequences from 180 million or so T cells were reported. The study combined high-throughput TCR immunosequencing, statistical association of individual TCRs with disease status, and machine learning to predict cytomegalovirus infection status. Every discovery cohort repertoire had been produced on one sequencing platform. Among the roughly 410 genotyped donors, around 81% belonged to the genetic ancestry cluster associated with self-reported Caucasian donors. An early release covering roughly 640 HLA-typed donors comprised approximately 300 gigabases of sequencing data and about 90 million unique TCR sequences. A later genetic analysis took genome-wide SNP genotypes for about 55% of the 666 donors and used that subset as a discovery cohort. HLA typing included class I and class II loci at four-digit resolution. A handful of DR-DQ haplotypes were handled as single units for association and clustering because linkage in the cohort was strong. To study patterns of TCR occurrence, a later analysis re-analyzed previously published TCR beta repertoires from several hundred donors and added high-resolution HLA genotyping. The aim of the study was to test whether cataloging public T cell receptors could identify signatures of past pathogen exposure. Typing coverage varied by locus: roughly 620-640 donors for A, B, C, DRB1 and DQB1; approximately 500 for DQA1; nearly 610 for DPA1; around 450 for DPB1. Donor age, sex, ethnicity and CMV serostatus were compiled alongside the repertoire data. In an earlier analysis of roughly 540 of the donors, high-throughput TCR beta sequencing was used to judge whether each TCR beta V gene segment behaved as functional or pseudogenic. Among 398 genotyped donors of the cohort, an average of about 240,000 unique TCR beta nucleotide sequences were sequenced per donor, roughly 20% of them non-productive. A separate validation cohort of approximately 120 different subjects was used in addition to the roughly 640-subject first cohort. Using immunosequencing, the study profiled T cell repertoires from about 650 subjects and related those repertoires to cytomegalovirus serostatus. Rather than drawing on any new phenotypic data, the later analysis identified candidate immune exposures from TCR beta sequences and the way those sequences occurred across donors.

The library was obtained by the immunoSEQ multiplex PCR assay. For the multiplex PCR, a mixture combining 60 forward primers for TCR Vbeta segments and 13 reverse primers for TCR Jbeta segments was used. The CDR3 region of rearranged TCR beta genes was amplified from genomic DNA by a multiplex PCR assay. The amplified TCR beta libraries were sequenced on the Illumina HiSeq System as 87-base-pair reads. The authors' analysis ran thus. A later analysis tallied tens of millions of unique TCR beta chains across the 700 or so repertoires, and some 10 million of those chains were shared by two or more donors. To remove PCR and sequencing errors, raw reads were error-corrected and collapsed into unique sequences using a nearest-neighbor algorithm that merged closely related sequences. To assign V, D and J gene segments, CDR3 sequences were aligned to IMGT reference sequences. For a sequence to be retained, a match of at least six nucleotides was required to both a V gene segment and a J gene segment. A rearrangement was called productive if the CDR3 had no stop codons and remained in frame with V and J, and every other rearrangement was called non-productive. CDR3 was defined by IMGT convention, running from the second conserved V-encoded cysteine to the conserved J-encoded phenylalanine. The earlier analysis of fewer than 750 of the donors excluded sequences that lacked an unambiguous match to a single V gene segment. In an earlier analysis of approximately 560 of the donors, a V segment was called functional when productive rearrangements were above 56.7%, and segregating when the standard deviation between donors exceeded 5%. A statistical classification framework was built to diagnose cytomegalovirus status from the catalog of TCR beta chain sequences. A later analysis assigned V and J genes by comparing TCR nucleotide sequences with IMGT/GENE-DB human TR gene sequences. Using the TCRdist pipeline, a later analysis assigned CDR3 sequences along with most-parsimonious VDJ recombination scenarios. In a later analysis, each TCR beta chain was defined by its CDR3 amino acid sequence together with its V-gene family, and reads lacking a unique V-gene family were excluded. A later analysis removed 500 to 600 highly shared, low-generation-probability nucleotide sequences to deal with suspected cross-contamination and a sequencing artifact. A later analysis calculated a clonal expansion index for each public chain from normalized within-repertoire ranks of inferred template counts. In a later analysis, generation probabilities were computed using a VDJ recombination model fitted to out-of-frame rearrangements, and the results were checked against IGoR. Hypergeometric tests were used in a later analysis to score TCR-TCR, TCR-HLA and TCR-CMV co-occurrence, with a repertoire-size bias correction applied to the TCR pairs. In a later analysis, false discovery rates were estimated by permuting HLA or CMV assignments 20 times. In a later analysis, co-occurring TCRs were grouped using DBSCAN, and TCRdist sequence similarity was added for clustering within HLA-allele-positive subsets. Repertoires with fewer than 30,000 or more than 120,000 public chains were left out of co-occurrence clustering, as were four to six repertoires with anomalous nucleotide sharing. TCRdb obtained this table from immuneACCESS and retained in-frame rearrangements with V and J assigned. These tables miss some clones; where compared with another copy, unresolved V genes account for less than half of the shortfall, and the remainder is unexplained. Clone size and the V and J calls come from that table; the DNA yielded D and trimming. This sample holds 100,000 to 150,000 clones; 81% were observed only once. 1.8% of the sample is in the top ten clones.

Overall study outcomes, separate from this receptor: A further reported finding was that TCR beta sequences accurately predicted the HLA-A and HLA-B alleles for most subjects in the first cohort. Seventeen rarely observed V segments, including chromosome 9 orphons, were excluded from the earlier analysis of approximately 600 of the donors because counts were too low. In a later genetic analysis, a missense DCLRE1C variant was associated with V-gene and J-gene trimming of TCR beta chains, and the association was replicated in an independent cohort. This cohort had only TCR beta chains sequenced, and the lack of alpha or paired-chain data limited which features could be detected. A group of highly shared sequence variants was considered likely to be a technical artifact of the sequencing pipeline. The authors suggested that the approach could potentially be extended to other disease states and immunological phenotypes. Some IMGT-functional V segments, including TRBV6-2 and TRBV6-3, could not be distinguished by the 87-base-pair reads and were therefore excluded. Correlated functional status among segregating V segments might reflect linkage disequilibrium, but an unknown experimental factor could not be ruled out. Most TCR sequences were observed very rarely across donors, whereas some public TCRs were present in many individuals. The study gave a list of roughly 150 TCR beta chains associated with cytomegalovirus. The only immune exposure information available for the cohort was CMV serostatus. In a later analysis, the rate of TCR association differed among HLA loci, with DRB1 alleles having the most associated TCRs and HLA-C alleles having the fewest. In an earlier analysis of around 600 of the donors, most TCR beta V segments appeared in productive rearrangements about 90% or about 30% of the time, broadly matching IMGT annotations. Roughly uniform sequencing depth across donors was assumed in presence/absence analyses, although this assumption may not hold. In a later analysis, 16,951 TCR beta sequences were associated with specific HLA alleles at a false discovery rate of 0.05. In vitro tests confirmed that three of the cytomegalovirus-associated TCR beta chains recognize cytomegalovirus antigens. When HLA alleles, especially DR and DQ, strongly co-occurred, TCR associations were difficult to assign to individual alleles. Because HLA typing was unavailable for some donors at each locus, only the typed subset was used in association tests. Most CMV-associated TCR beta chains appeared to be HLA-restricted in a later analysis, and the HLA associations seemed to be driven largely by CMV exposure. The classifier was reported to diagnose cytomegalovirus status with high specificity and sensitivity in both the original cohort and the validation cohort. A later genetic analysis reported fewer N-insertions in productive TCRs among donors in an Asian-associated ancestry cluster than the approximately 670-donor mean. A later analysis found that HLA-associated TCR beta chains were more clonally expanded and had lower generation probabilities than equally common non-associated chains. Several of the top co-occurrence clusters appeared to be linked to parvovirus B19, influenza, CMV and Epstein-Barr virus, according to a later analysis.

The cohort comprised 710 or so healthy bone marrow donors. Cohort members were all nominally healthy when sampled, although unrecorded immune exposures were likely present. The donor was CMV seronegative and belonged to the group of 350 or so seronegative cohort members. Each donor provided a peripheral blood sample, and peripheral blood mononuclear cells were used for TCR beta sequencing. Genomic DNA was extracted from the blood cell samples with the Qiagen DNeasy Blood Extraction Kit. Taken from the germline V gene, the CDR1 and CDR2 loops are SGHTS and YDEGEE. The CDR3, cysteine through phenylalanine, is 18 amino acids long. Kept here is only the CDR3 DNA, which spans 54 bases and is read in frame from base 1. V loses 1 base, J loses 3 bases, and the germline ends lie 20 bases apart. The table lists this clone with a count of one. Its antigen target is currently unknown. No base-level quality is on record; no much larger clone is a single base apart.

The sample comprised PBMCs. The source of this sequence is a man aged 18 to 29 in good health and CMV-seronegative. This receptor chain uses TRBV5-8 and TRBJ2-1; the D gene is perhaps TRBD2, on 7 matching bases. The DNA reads TGTGCCAGCAGCTTGTTTTCGTGGGGGGGCCCCCACTACAATGAGCAGTTCTTC. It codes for CASSLFSWGGPHYNEQFF.